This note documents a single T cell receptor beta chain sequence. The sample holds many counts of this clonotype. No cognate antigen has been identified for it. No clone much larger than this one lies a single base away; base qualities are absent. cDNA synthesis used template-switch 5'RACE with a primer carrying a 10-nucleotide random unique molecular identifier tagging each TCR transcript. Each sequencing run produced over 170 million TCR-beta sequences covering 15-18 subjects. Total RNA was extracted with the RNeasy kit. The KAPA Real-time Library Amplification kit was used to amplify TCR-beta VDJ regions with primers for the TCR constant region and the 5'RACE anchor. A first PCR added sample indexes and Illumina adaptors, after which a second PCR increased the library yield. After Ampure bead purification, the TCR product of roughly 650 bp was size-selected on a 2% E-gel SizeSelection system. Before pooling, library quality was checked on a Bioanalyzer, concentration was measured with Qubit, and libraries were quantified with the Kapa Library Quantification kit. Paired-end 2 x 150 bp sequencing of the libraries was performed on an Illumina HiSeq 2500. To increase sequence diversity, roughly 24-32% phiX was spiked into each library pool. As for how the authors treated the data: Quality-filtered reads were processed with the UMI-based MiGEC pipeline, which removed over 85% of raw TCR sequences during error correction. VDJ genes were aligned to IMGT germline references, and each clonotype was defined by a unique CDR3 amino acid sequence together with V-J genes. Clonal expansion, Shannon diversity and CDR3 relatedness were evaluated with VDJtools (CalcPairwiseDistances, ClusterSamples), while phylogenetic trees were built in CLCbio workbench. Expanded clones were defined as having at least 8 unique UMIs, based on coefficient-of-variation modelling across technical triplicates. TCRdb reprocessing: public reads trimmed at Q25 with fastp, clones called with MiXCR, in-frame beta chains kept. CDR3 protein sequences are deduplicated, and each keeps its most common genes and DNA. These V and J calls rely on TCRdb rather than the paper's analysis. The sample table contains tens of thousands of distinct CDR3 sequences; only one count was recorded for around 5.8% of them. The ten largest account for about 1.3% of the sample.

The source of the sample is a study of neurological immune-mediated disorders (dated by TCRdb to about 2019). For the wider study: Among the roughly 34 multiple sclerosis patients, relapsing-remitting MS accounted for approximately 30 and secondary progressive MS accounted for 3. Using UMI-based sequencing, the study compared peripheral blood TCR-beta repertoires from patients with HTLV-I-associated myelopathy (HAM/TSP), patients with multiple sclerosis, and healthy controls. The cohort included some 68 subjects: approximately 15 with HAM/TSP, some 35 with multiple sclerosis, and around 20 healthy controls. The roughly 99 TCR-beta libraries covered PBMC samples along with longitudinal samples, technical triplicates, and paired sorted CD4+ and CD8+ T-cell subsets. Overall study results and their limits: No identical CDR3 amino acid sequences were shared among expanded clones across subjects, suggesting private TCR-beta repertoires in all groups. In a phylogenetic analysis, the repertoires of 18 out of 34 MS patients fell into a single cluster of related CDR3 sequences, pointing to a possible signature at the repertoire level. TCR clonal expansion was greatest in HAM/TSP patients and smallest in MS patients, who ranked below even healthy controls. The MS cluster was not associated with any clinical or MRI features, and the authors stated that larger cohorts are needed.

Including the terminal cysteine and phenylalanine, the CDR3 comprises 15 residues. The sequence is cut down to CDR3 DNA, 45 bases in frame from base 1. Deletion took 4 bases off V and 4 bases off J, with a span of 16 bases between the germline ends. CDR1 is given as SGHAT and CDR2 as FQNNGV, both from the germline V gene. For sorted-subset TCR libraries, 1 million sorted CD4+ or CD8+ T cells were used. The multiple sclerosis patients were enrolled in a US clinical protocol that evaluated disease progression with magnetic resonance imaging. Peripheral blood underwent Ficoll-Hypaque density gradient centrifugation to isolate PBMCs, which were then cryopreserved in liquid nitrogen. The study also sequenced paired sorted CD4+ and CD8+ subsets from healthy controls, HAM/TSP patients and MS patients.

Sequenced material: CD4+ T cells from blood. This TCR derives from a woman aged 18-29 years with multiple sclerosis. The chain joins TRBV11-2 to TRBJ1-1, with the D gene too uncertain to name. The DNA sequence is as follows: TGTGCCAGCAGCTCCCGTATAGGATCTCCCACTGAAGCTTTCTTT. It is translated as CASSSRIGSPTEAFF.